What follows are 4 T cell receptor beta chains derived from one specimen sequenced in a study of T cell changes during pregnancy in multiple sclerosis (dated by TCRdb to between 2018 and 2021). The method behind the library was the immunoSEQ multiplex PCR assay. TCRdb limited this immuneACCESS table to in-frame rearrangements with V and J called. A share of clones is missing; checked studies link under half to unresolved V genes, and the rest is unexplained. Present in this sample are under 95,000 clones, around 92% of which were seen just once. Just over 2% of the sample rests with the top ten. The material sequenced was peripheral blood, taken after pregnancy. These receptors were collected from a female donor with multiple sclerosis, enrolled in a pregnancy study.

The chain has TRBV5-6 and TRBJ1-4, with D tentatively TRBD1 (5 bases). The length of the CDR3 is 14 residues. The V gene's germline CDR1 is SGHDT and CDR2 YYEEEE. Trimming removed 3 bases at V and 7 bases at J, with 13 bases between. The CDR3 sequence: CASSSFRAAEKLFF. For the CDR3, the DNA is TGTGCCAGCAGCTCCTTCAGGGCTGCTGAAAAACTGTTTTTT.

This chain links TRBV6-5 with TRBJ2-7; perhaps TRBD1 as D (5 bases). The V end was cut by 6 bases, the J end by 0 bases, with 15 bases between. In germline, CDR1 is MNHEY, CDR2 SVGAGI. This CDR3 is built from 15 residues. CDR3 in amino acids: CASRSGLRGSYEQYF. The CDR3 nucleotides are TGTGCCAGCAGATCAGGGTTAAGGGGCTCCTACGAGCAGTACTTC.

The chain carries TRBV10-2 and TRBJ2-7; 7 bases line up with TRBD1. Per germline, CDR1 WSHSY and CDR2 SAAADI. Trimming took 2 bases from V and 3 from J; bases not matched to a gene: 13. The CDR3 consists of 17 residues. CDR3: CASSESAGVGTDYEQYF. The CDR3 nucleotides are TGCGCCAGCAGTGAGAGTGCCGGGGTAGGGACAGACTACGAGCAGTACTTC.

J is TRBJ2-7 and V is TRBV29-1, with 9 bases lining up with TRBD1. V lost 3 bases, J lost 4 bases, and 7 bases stayed unmatched. Germline V gives CDR1 SQVTM, CDR2 ANQGSEA. The length of the CDR3 is 14 residues. CDR3 sequence reads: CSVEAGTGRYEQYF. CDR3 sequence (DNA): TGCAGCGTTGAGGCAGGGACAGGGCGATACGAGCAGTACTTC.